This T cell receptor beta chain was documented in a study of shared clonotypes between healthy human individuals. TCRdb's copy holds only in-frame clones and misses some; the assay was immunoSEQ multiplex PCR. In the table there are 2 million to 2.5 million clones, roughly 95% of which are singletons. Trimming removed 1 base from V and 3 bases from J, with 12 bases in between. The germline CDR1 and CDR2 sequences are KGHSH and LQKENI. The CDR3 runs 15 residues. The material sequenced was naive CD4+ T cells sorted from blood. Described subset: CD45RA+ positively selected. This rearrangement joins TRBV18 to TRBJ1-1; D is undetermined. The TCR sequence derives from a man between 18 and 35 years old in good health. CDR3 loop: CASSPLRFTDTEAFF. The CDR3 coding sequence is TGTGCCAGCTCACCACTAAGATTTACGGACACTGAAGCTTTCTTT.